A single sample gave rise to the 3 T cell receptor beta chains below, sequenced in a study of T-cell reconstitution after alpha-beta-depleted transplantation in children. Preparation of the TCRbeta library involved a method that used unique molecular identifiers. TCRdb reprocessed the PCR reads with MiXCR, giving one entry per CDR3 protein. The sample yields 780,000 or so distinct CDR3 sequences, about 16% seen once. Source: PBMCs, mostly from graft donor cells, taken 360 days after TCRalphabeta/CD19-depleted stem cell transplant. The receptors here all came from a male patient younger than 18 who had a stem cell transplant for acute lymphoblastic leukemia, so the T cells may come from the graft donor.

This clonotype has a handful of counts. This chain connects TRBV7-6 to TRBJ2-3; tentative D call: TRBD2 (5 bases). Deletions cut 5 bases from V and 3 bases from J, with 15 bases between. CDR1 SGHVS and CDR2 FNYEAQ come from the germline V gene. This CDR3 is built from 15 residues. CDR3 nucleotides: TGTGCCAGCAGCCCACTGAGGGCCACAACAGATACGCAGTATTTT. Protein sequence: CASSPLRATTDTQYF.

This chain links TRBV7-9 with TRBJ2-2; possible D gene TRBD1, 5 bases. Germline V gene sequence: CDR1 SEHNR, CDR2 FQNEAQ (reference sequence). Trimming stripped 5 bases from V and 0 bases from J, with 7 bases between. CDR3 length equals 14 residues. The CDR3 region has the DNA TGTGCCAGCAGCCCGGACACGAACACCGGGGAGCTGTTTTTT. The encoded protein is CASSPDTNTGELFF. The complete variable domain, with remaining parts taken from reference TRBV7-9 and TRBJ2-2, reads DTGVSQNPRHKITKRGQNVTFRCDPISEHNRLYWYRQTLGQGPEFLTYFQNEAQLEKSRLLSDRFSAERPKGSFSTLEIQRTEQGDSAMYLCASSPDTNTGELFFGEGSRLTVL.

The chain links TRBV25-1 to TRBJ2-1; TRBD2 agrees at 9 bases. In germline, CDR1 is MGHDK, CDR2 SYGVNS. The CDR3 extends over 17 amino acids. V trimming: 4 bases; J trimming: 3 bases; junction bases outside the gene matches: 10. The CDR3 nucleotides read TGTGCCAGCAGTGCAGCGGGAGGCCTAGGGGTCTACAATGAGCAGTTCTTC. It codes for CASSAAGGLGVYNEQFF.